This T cell receptor beta chain is from a study of OX40 agonist ivuxolimab in advanced cancers. Study-wide context: Ivuxolimab was a fully human IgG2 agonistic monoclonal antibody targeting the costimulatory receptor OX40 (CD134). The paper describes the monotherapy dose-escalation part (N of about 52 patients) of the phase I trial of ivuxolimab. In the dose-escalation cohort, approximately 82% of patients were male, and the mean age was approximately 64 years, with a range of roughly 23 to 85. Intravenous ivuxolimab was administered to patients every 2 weeks at six dose levels: 0.01, 0.1, 0.3, 1.5, 3 and 10 mg/kg. Partial responses occurred in three dose-escalation patients, of whom one had hepatocellular carcinoma and two had cutaneous melanoma. Of the approximately 54 patients in dose escalation, 19 had hepatocellular carcinoma, some 15 had melanoma, 9 had renal cell carcinoma and 9 had head and neck cancer. The purpose of peripheral TCRbeta sequencing was to test whether ivuxolimab changed TCR sequence diversity and led to clonal T-cell expansion. Prior anti-PD-1, anti-PD-L1 or anti-CTLA-4 therapy was permitted, and 30% to 45% of dose-escalation patients had received checkpoint inhibitors.

Patients with autoimmune disease history or receiving systemic immunosuppression were excluded from the trial. Peripheral blood for TCR sequencing was collected from all dose cohorts at baseline, on cycle 4 day 1, and on cycle 7 day 1. The samples were drawn from a first-in-human, open-label, multicenter phase I dose-escalation trial of ivuxolimab. Adults with locally advanced or metastatic melanoma, renal cell, hepatocellular, or head and neck squamous cell carcinoma were enrolled in the trial. CD4+ and CD8+ T cells were sorted separately from peripheral blood before TCR sequencing. This clone has more than one count but fewer than ten. It has no known antigen specificity. No base qualities exist here, and no much larger clone lies one base off it. Overall results and qualifications from the work: Low levels of normalized T-cell clonal expansion were also seen in some patients who did not respond. After ivuxolimab, more expanded clones were found on average in CD8+ T cells than in CD4+ T cells. At doses of 0.1 to 3.0 mg/kg, clonal expansion of both CD4+ and CD8+ blood T cells was observed from baseline to week 6. Antigen specificity was not determined for the clonally expanded peripheral T cells. In partial responders in the 0.1-3.0 mg/kg groups, normalized peripheral clonal expansion was found to be among the lowest, especially among CD8+ T cells.

Taken from the germline V gene (reference sequence), the CDR1 and CDR2 loops are MNHEY and SMNVEV. Inclusive of the bounding cysteine and phenylalanine, the CDR3 is 14 residues long. The CDR3 DNA has 42 bases and is translated from base 1. Trimming removed 4 bases from V and 1 base from J, leaving 10 bases between the germline ends. For sequencing of the TCRbeta CDR3 region, genomic DNA was extracted from the sorted cells. The immunoSEQ Assay was used to sequence the TCRbeta CDR3 regions. The source is immuneACCESS, and TCRdb retained only in-frame sequences with V and J called. Part of the clones is not carried over; for the studies checked, unresolved V genes explain less than half of this, and the remainder is unexplained. The sample table records 75,000 to 80,000 clones; roughly 87% of these occur just once. 5.5% to 8% of the sample rests with the top ten.

The receptor was isolated from an adult with an advanced solid tumor such as melanoma, head and neck, liver or kidney cancer. The V and J segments used are TRBV27 and TRBJ1-1; the D gene is not confidently resolved. The material sequenced was CD4+ or CD8+ T cells sorted from blood, taken in a trial of the OX40 agonist ivuxolimab. The CDR3 loop reads CASSYLLGNTEAFF. The DNA sequence is given as TGTGCCAGCAGTTACCTTCTCGGGAACACTGAAGCTTTCTTT.